This T cell receptor beta chain appears in the sequencing data of a study of PD-L1 blockade in urothelial cancer. Whole-study context: When blood samples were assessed, the median T cell count was about 140,000. General observations from the study: Sub-median blood TCR clonality before treatment predicted longer survival.

This CDR3 spans 17 amino acids. After removal of 4 bases from V and 1 base from J, the junction contained 9 bases not matched to a gene. Germline lookup yields CDR1 SGHTA and CDR2 FQGNSA. Concerning this clone itself: Its antigen is not identified.

The table came from immunoSEQ multiplex PCR; TCRdb's copy has only in-frame clones and leaves some out. The repertoire holds 25,000 to 35,000 clones, with about 90% as singletons. This material consisted of PBMCs, taken around atezolizumab (anti-PD-L1) treatment. The source of this sequence is a man aged 50-59 years with urothelial cancer. V is TRBV7-2 and J is TRBJ2-5; 10 positions agree with TRBD2. CDR3 amino acids: CASSSLALAGIQETQYF. CDR3 sequence (DNA): TGTGCCAGCAGCTCACTTGCACTAGCGGGAATCCAAGAGACCCAGTACTTC. Full variable domain (outside the CDR3, taken from reference TRBV7-2 and TRBJ2-5): GAGVSQSPSNKVTEKGKDVELRCDPISGHTALYWYRQSLGQGLEFLIYFQGNSAPDKSGLPSDRFSAERTGGSVSTLTIQRTQQEDSAVYLCASSSLALAGIQETQYFGPGTRLLVL.